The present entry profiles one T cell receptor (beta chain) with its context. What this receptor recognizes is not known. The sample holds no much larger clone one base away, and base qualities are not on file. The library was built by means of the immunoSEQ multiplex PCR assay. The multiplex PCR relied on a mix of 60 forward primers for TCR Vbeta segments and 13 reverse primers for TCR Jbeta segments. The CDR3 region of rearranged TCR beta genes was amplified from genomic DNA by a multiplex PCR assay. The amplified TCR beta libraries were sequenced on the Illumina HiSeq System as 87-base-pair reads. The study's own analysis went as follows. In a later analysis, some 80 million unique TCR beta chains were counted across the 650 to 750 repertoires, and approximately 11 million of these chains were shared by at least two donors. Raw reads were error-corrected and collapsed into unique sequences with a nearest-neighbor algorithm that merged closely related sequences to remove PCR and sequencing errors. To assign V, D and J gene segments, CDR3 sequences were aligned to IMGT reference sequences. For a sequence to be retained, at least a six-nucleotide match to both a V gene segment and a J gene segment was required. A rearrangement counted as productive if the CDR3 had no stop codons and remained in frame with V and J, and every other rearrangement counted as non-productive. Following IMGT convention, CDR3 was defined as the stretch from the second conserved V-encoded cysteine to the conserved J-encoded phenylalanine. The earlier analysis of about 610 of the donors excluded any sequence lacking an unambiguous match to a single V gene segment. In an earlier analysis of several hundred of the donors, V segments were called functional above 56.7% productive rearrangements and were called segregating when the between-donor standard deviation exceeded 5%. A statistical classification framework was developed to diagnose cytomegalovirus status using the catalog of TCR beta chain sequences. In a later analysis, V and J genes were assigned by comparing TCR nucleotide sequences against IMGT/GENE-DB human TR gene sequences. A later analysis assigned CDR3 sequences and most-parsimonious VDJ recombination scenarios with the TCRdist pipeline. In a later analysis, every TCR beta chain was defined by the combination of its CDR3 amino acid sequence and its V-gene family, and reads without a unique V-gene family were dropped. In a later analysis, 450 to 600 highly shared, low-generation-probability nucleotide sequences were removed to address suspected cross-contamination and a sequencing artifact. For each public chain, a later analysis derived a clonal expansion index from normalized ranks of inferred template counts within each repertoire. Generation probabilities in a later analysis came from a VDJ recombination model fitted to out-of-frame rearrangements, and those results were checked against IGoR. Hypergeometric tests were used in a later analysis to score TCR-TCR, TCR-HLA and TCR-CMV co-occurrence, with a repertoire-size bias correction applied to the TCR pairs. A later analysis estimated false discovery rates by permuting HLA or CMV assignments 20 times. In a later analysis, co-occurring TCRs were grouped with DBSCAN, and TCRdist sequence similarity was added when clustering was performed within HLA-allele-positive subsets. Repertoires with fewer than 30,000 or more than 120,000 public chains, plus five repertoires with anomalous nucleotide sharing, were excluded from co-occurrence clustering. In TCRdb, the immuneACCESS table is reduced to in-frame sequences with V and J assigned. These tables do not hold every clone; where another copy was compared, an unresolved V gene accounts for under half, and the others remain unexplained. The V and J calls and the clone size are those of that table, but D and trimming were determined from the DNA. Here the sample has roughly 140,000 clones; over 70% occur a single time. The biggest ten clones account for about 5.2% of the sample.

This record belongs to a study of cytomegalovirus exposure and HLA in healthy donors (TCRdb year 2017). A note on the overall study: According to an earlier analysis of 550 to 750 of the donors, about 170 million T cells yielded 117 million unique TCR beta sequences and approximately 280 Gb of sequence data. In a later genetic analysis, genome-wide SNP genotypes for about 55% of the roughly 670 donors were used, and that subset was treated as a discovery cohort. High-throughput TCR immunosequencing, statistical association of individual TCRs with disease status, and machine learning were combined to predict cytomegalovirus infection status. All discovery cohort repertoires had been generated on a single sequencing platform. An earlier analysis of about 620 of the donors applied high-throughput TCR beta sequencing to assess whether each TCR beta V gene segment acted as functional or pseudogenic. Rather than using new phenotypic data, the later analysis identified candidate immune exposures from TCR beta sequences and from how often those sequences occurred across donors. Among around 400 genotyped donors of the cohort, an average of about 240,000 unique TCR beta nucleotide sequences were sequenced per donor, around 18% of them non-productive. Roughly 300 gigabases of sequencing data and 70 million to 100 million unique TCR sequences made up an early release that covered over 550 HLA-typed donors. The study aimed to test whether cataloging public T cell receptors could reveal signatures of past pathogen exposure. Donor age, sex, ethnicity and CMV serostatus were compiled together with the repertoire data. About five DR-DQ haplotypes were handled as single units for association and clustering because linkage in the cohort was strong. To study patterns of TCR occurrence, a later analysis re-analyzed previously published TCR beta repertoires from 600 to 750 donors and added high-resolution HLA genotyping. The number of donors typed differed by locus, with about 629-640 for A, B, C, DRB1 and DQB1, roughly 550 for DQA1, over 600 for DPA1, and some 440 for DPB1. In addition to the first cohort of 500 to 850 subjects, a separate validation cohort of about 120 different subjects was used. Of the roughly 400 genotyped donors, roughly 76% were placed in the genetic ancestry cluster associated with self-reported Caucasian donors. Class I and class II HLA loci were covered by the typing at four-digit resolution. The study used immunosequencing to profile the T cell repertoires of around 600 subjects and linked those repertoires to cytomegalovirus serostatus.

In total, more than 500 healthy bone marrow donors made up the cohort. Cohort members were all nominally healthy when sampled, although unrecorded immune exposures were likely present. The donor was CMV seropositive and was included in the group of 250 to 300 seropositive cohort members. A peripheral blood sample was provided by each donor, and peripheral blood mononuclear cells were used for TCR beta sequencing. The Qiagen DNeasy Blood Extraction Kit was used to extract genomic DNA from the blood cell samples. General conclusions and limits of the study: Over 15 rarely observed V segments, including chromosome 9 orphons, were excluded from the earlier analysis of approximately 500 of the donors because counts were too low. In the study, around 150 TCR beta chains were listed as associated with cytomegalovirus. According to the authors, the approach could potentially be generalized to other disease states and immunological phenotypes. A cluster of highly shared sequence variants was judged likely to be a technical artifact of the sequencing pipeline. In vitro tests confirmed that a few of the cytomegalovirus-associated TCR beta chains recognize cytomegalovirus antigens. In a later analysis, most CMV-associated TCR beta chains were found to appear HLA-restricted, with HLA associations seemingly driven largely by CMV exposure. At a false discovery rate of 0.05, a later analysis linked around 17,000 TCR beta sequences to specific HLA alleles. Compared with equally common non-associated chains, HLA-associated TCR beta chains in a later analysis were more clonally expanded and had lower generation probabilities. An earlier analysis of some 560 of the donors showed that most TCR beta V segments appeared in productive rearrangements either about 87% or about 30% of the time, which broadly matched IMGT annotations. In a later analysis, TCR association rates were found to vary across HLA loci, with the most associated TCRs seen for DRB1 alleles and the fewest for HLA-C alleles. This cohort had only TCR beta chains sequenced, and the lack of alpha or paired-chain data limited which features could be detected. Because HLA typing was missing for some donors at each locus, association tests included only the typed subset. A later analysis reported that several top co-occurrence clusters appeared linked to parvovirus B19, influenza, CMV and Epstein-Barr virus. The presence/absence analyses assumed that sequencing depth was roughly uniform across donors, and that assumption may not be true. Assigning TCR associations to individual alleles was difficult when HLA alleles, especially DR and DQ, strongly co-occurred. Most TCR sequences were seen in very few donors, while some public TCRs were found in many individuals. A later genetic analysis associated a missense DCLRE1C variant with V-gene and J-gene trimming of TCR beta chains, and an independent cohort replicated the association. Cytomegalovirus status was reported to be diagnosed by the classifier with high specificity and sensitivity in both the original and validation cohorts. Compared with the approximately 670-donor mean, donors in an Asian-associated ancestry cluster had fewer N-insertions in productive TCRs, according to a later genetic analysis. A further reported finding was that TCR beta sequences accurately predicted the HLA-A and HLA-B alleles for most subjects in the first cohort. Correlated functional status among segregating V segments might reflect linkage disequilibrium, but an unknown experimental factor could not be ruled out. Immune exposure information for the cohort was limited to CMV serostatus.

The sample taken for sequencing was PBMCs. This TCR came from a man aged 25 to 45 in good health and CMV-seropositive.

The CDR3 reads as follows: CASSSGLAGGEQFF. Here is the DNA: TGTGCCAGCAGTTCCGGACTAGCGGGAGGGGAGCAGTTCTTC. The chain joins TRBV7-6 to TRBJ2-1, and 15 junctional nucleotides match TRBD2. For CDR1 and CDR2, the germline V gene lists SGHVS and FNYEAQ. The cysteine opens and the phenylalanine closes a CDR3 of 14 amino acids. CDR3 DNA is the only sequence kept; it has 42 bases, read in frame from the first base. At the junction V is shortened by 6 bases and J by 10 bases; bases outside the gene matches: 4.